This is a list of T cell receptor beta chains from one sample in a study of T cell responses to AZD1222 COVID-19 vaccine. Libraries were prepared by immunoSEQ multiplex PCR; TCRdb keeps only in-frame clonotypes and omits some of them. The sample holds roughly 140,000 clones; around 90% are singletons and the top ten take around 5.4%. Here the sequenced sample was peripheral blood, taken on day 0 of AZD1222 vaccination. The receptors stem from an adult in good health. Both conserved end residues are part of each CDR3. A D gene is named only where the DNA matches it firmly. For some rows the clone size is stated as once, few or many, or as a class when expanded; others skip it.

-	TRBV7-2	TRBJ2-7	-	CASSLGLVGQSYEQYF	TGTGCCAGCAGCTTAGGACTGGTGGGGCAATCCTACGAGCAGTACTTC
-	TRBV5-4	TRBJ2-3	TRBD2	CASSITAGGPSDTQYF	TGTGCCAGCAGCATAACAGCGGGAGGGCCGTCAGATACGCAGTATTTT
-	TRBV28	TRBJ1-5	-	CASSPSISNQPQHF	TGTGCCAGCAGCCCAAGTATTAGCAATCAGCCCCAGCATTTT
-	TRBV4-1	TRBJ1-1	-	CASSLTQVLGEAFF	TGCGCCAGCAGCCTTACACAGGTCCTGGGTGAAGCTTTCTTT
-	TRBV27	TRBJ2-1	TRBD2	CASSLLTSGRPDEQFF	TGTGCCAGCAGTTTGCTAACTAGCGGGAGGCCGGATGAGCAGTTCTTC
-	TRBV28	TRBJ2-7	-	CASSFGLENYEQYF	TGTGCCAGCAGTTTCGGACTCGAAAACTACGAGCAGTACTTC
-	TRBV2	TRBJ2-3	-	CASRPWGRGHTDTQYF	TGTGCCAGCAGGCCCTGGGGGCGGGGCCACACAGATACGCAGTATTTT
-	TRBV9	TRBJ1-2	-	CASSTRGGPVYGYTF	TGTGCCAGCAGCACCCGAGGCGGGCCGGTCTATGGCTACACCTTC
-	TRBV7-9	TRBJ2-3	-	CASSLNPTDTQYF	TGTGCCAGCAGCTTAAACCCCACAGATACGCAGTATTTT
-	TRBV28	TRBJ2-1	-	CASSPQSDEQFF	TGTGCCAGCAGCCCCCAGTCCGATGAGCAGTTCTTC
-	TRBV6-2/TRBV6-3	TRBJ1-1	TRBD1	CASSSGQGREAFF	TGTGCCAGCAGTTCCGGACAGGGACGGGAAGCTTTCTTT
-	TRBV7-6	TRBJ1-6	-	CASSLAGGNSPLHF	TGTGCCAGCAGCTTAGCAGGGGGAAATTCACCCCTCCACTTT
-	TRBV12-3/TRBV12-4	TRBJ2-5	-	CASSSPYKRTQYF	TGTGCCAGCAGTTCTCCATATAAGAGAACCCAGTACTTC
-	TRBV4-3	TRBJ2-7	-	CASSRMGPSYEQYF	TGCGCCAGCAGCCGGATGGGTCCCTCCTACGAGCAGTACTTC
-	TRBV5-4	TRBJ2-7	TRBD1	CASSWLAGQGNYEQYF	TGTGCCAGCAGCTGGCTTGCAGGACAGGGCAACTACGAGCAGTACTTC
-	TRBV6-2/TRBV6-3	TRBJ1-1	-	CASSYPDRNTEAFF	TGTGCCAGCAGTTACCCTGATAGGAACACTGAAGCTTTCTTT
once	TRBV5-1	TRBJ2-1	TRBD2	CASSFVSSGRFSSYNEQFF	TGCGCCAGCAGCTTTGTTTCTAGCGGGAGATTCTCCTCCTACAATGAGCAGTTCTTC
-	TRBV6-5	TRBJ1-2	TRBD1	CASQVDRAANYGYTF	TGTGCCAGCCAGGTCGACAGGGCCGCCAACTATGGCTACACCTTC
-	TRBV7-8	TRBJ2-7	TRBD1	CASSLGGQGKHEQYF	TGTGCCAGCAGCTTAGGGGGACAGGGCAAACACGAGCAGTACTTC
-	TRBV7-2	TRBJ2-7	TRBD2	CASSLLVAGGREQYF	TGTGCCAGCAGCTTACTCGTAGCGGGAGGACGGGAGCAGTACTTC
-	TRBV19	TRBJ2-1	-	CATLGTPRRNEQFF	TGTGCCACCCTCGGGACTCCAAGGAGGAATGAGCAGTTCTTC
-	TRBV6-5	TRBJ1-1	TRBD1	CASSYTFDRVNTEAFF	TGTGCCAGCAGTTATACGTTCGACAGGGTGAACACTGAAGCTTTCTTT